The rows below give T cell receptor beta chains drawn from one sample of a study of beta chain features in type 1 diabetes. This table comes from immunoSEQ multiplex PCR, and its TCRdb copy is limited to in-frame clones, with some not included. The sample holds about 660,000 clones; roughly an eighth are singletons and the top ten take approximately 0.043%. Sequenced: naive CD4+ T cells from blood. The receptors derive from a man younger than 30 with type 1 diabetes. Each CDR3 is given with its conserved first and last residue. D genes are given only for firm matches. The size entry is marked missing in some rows and otherwise reads once, few, many or a size class.

v_call	cdr3_length	clone_size	d_call	j_call	cdr3_aa	cdr3_nt
TRBV15	16	few	TRBD1	TRBJ2-2	CATSSRTGDIAGELFF	TGTGCCACCAGCTCCAGGACAGGGGATATCGCCGGGGAGCTGTTTTTT
TRBV15	17	few	TRBD1	TRBJ2-3	CATSRDQRTGGVDTQYF	TGTGCCACCAGCAGAGATCAAAGGACAGGGGGCGTTGATACGCAGTATTTT
TRBV6-5	15	NA	NA	TRBJ2-7	CASSYSSVQRYEQYF	TGTGCCAGCAGTTACTCGAGTGTACAGAGATACGAGCAGTACTTC
TRBV29-1	14	few	NA	TRBJ1-1	CSCIRELGGTEAFF	TGCAGCTGCATACGAGAGCTAGGTGGCACTGAAGCTTTCTTT
TRBV4-1	14	NA	NA	TRBJ2-4	CASSQEGPSNIQYF	TGCGCCAGCAGCCAAGAGGGCCCCTCCAACATTCAGTACTTC
TRBV9	16	few	TRBD2	TRBJ2-5	CASSARLAGAGETQYF	TGTGCCAGCAGCGCCAGACTAGCGGGAGCAGGGGAGACCCAGTACTTC
TRBV4-3	16	many	NA	TRBJ2-3	CASSRGEGLSTDTQYF	TGCGCCAGCAGCCGCGGTGAGGGCCTTAGCACAGATACGCAGTATTTT
TRBV18	12	few	TRBD1	TRBJ1-1	CASSEKGQKAFF	TGTGCCAGCTCAGAGAAGGGACAGAAAGCTTTCTTT
TRBV7-2	16	NA	TRBD2	TRBJ2-1	CASSLLGTSGYNEQFF	TGTGCCAGCAGCTTACTTGGGACTAGCGGGTACAATGAGCAGTTCTTC
TRBV6-1	11	NA	NA	TRBJ2-5	CASSASAAQYF	TGTGCCAGCAGTGCTTCGGCTGCCCAGTACTTC
TRBV6-1	16	few	NA	TRBJ2-3	CASSDRLDSLFDTQYF	TGTGCCAGCAGTGACAGACTAGATAGTTTATTTGATACGCAGTATTTT
TRBV7-2	15	few	NA	TRBJ2-5	CASSPPLQGRETQYF	TGTGCCAGCAGCCCACCTCTACAGGGGAGGGAGACCCAGTACTTC
TRBV13	14	few	NA	TRBJ2-7	CASSSGNPVVEQYF	TGTGCCAGCAGCTCTGGGAACCCCGTGGTGGAGCAGTACTTC
TRBV5-1	13	NA	NA	TRBJ1-6	CASSSGQNSPLHF	TGCGCCAGCAGCTCAGGACAGAATTCACCCCTCCACTTT
TRBV5-6	14	few	NA	TRBJ2-5	CASTPAGYWETQYF	TGTGCCAGCACCCCCGCAGGGTATTGGGAGACCCAGTACTTC
TRBV7-9	15	NA	TRBD1	TRBJ1-6	CASRAADREQSPLHF	TGTGCCAGCAGGGCCGCGGACAGGGAGCAATCACCCCTCCACTTT
TRBV6-5	14	few	NA	TRBJ2-7	CASSWRTAVYEQYF	TGTGCCAGCAGTTGGAGGACTGCCGTCTACGAGCAGTACTTC
TRBV4-3	16	NA	NA	TRBJ2-3	CASSQEGHTSTDTQYF	TGCGCCAGCAGCCAAGAGGGACACACTAGCACAGATACGCAGTATTTT
TRBV29-1	17	NA	NA	TRBJ2-5	CSVDIGLAERTLKTQYF	TGCAGCGTTGATATCGGTTTGGCTGAACGGACCTTAAAGACCCAGTACTTC
TRBV5-1	15	few	NA	TRBJ1-1	CASSLLPTHDTEAFF	TGCGCCAGCAGCCTACTACCTACACACGACACTGAAGCTTTCTTT
TRBV29-1	13	NA	NA	TRBJ2-2	CSAGAGNTGELFF	TGCAGCGCCGGGGCCGGGAACACCGGGGAGCTGTTTTTT
TRBV2	14	NA	TRBD1	TRBJ1-1	CASTWDRRNTEAFF	TGTGCCAGCACCTGGGACAGGAGGAACACTGAAGCTTTCTTT
TRBV7-9	17	NA	TRBD1	TRBJ2-1	CASSQPRTGLLYNEQFF	TGTGCCAGCAGCCAGCCTCGGACAGGGCTCCTCTACAATGAGCAGTTCTTC
TRBV29-1	11	NA	NA	TRBJ2-1	CSVLGIPSQFF	TGCAGCGTCCTCGGGATCCCAAGCCAGTTCTTC
TRBV29-1	14	few	NA	TRBJ2-2	CSVVGTPNTGELFF	TGCAGCGTTGTGGGGACACCGAACACCGGGGAGCTGTTTTTT
TRBV18	14	NA	TRBD1	TRBJ1-1	CASSPGQASTEAFF	TGTGCCAGCTCACCAGGACAGGCGAGCACTGAAGCTTTCTTT
TRBV30	13	NA	NA	TRBJ2-1	CAWSHGTLGEQFF	TGTGCCTGGAGTCACGGCACCTTGGGGGAGCAGTTCTTC
TRBV29-1	12	NA	TRBD1	TRBJ1-2	CSVDRANYGYTF	TGCAGCGTAGACAGGGCTAACTATGGCTACACCTTC
TRBV19	15	NA	NA	TRBJ2-3	CASSNGRTELDTQYF	TGTGCCAGTAGCAACGGGAGAACCGAGTTGGATACGCAGTATTTT
TRBV4-1	17	NA	NA	TRBJ2-3	CASSQADGPYSTDTQYF	TGCGCCAGCAGCCAAGCCGACGGACCTTACAGCACAGATACGCAGTATTTT
TRBV30	15	NA	TRBD2	TRBJ2-1	CAWRLGGSVRNEQFF	TGTGCCTGGAGGCTGGGCGGGAGTGTTAGAAATGAGCAGTTCTTC
TRBV5-1	13	NA	NA	TRBJ2-5	CASSPDGQETQYF	TGCGCCAGCAGCCCGGACGGCCAAGAGACCCAGTACTTC
TRBV7-3	13	NA	NA	TRBJ2-6	CASSSVGANVLTF	TGTGCCAGCAGTTCAGTCGGGGCCAACGTCCTGACTTTC
TRBV28	16	NA	TRBD2	TRBJ2-7	CASSKGLAGTSYEQYF	TGTGCCAGCAGTAAGGGACTAGCGGGGACCTCCTACGAGCAGTACTTC
TRBV27	15	NA	NA	TRBJ1-3	CASSLKGFPGNTIYF	TGTGCCAGCAGCCTAAAGGGATTTCCTGGAAACACCATATATTTT
TRBV5-1	17	NA	TRBD1	TRBJ1-1	CASSLMGTAKMNTEAFF	TGCGCCAGCAGCTTAATGGGGACAGCAAAGATGAACACTGAAGCTTTCTTT
TRBV11-3	15	few	NA	TRBJ2-1	CASSLGGTTHGEQFF	TGTGCCAGCAGCTTAGGGGGGACGACTCACGGTGAGCAGTTCTTC
TRBV28	13	few	NA	TRBJ1-1	CASSYRENTEAFF	TGTGCCAGCAGTTACAGGGAGAACACTGAAGCTTTCTTT
TRBV10-3	12	few	NA	TRBJ2-7	CAISDQLREQYF	TGTGCCATCAGTGATCAGCTCCGGGAGCAGTACTTC
TRBV4-3	16	NA	TRBD2	TRBJ2-1	CASSLRTRSSYNEQFF	TGCGCCAGCAGCCTACGGACTAGGAGCTCCTACAATGAGCAGTTCTTC
TRBV4-3	14	NA	NA	TRBJ2-7	CASSHVPGQNEQYF	TGCGCCAGCAGCCACGTCCCTGGGCAGAACGAGCAGTACTTC
TRBV28	14	few	TRBD1	TRBJ2-7	CASSPRTGTYEQYF	TGTGCCAGCAGTCCCCGGACAGGGACCTACGAGCAGTACTTC
TRBV7-2	18	NA	NA	TRBJ2-3	CASSSTYYLAPSTDTQYF	TGTGCCAGCAGCTCCACCTACTATCTAGCGCCGAGCACAGATACGCAGTATTTT
TRBV27	13	NA	NA	TRBJ2-5	CASSLLRGETQYF	TGTGCCAGCAGTTTATTGAGGGGAGAGACCCAGTACTTC
TRBV5-4	15	few	TRBD2	TRBJ2-7	CASSLQTSGSYEQYF	TGTGCCAGCAGCTTGCAGACTAGCGGATCCTACGAGCAGTACTTC
TRBV4-2	16	NA	NA	TRBJ2-2	CASSQEYGEETGELFF	TGTGCCAGCAGCCAAGAATACGGTGAGGAAACCGGGGAGCTGTTTTTT
TRBV5-1	15	NA	NA	TRBJ2-1	CASSPFTLNGNEQFF	TGCGCCAGCAGCCCCTTCACCCTTAACGGCAATGAGCAGTTCTTC
TRBV29-1	14	few	NA	TRBJ2-1	CSVGPPPGDNEQFF	TGCAGCGTGGGCCCCCCCCCGGGGGACAATGAGCAGTTCTTC
TRBV27	13	NA	NA	TRBJ2-3	CASSFTTGTTQYF	TGTGCCAGCAGTTTCACAACAGGGACTACGCAGTATTTT
TRBV6-5	14	NA	NA	TRBJ1-1	CASSYNRLNTEAFF	TGTGCCAGCAGTTACAACAGGCTGAACACTGAAGCTTTCTTT
TRBV4-2	19	NA	NA	TRBJ2-6	CASSQEDVQGRSGANVLTF	TGTGCCAGCAGCCAAGAGGATGTACAGGGTCGATCTGGGGCCAACGTCCTGACTTTC
TRBV2	14	few	TRBD2	TRBJ2-7	CASREREGSYEQYF	TGTGCCAGCAGGGAACGGGAGGGCTCCTACGAGCAGTACTTC
TRBV6-5	14	NA	TRBD2	TRBJ2-1	CASRPGLAYNEQFF	TGTGCCAGCAGGCCGGGACTAGCATACAATGAGCAGTTCTTC
TRBV30	12	few	NA	TRBJ2-1	CAWSVLSYEQFF	TGTGCCTGGAGTGTACTATCCTATGAGCAGTTCTTC